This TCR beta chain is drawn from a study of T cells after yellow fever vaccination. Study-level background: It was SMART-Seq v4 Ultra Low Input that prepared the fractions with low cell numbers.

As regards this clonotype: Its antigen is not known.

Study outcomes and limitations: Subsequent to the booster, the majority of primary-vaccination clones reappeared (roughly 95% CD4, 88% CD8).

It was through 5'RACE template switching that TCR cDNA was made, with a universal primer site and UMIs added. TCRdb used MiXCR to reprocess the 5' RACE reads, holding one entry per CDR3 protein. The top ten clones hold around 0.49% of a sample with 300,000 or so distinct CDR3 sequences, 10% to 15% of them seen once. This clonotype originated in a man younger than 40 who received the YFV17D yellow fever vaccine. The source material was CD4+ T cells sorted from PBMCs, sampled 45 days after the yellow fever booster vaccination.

CDR3 nucleotide sequence: TGTGCCAGCAGCCATGGACAGGGGAATTCACCCCTCCACTTT. Its protein is CASSHGQGNSPLHF. The rearrangement joins TRBV3-1 to TRBJ1-6; 9 bases fit TRBD1. The CDR3 has 14 amino acids. The V gene end was trimmed by 3 bases and the J gene end by 7 bases; junction bases not matched to a gene: 1. Germline CDR1 and CDR2: LGHDT and YNNKEL (reference sequence).